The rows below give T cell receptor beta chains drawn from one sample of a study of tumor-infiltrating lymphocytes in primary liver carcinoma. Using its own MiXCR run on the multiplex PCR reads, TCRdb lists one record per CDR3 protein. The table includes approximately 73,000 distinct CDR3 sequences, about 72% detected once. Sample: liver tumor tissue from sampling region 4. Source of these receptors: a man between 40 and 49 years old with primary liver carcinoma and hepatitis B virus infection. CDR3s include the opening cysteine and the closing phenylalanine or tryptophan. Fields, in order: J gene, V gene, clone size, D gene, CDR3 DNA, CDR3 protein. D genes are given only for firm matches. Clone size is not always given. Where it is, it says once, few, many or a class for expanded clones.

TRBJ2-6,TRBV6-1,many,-,TGTGCCAGCAGTGAAAGGGACCGATACTCTGGGGCCAACGTCCTGACTTTC,CASSERDRYSGANVLTF
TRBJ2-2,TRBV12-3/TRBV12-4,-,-,TGTGCCAACAGTTTTCAGAACACCGGGGAGCTGTTTTTC,CANSFQNTGELFF
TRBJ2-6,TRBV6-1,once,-,TGTACCAGCAGTGAAGAGGATGCGGGGACAAGGGTATCTGGGGCCAACGTCCTGACTTTC,CTSSEEDAGTRVSGANVLTF
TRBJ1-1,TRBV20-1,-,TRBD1,TGCAGTGCCACCGACAGGGGAAGGGTATATAACACTGAAGCTTTCTTT,CSATDRGRVYNTEAFF
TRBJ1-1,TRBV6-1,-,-,TGTCCCAGCAGTGATTACGGTGTAGGTGAAGCTTTCTTT,CPSSDYGVGEAFF
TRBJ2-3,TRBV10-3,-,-,TGTGCCATCAGTAATAGAGCGGGCACAGATACGCATTATTTT,CAISNRAGTDTHYF
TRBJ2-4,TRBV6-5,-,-,TGTGTCAGCAGCCCCGCGAGGGATTTAAACATTCAGTATTTC,CVSSPARDLNIQYF
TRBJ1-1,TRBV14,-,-,TGTGCCAGCGGCCAAGGGGTCTCCCCAGTGACTGTAGCTTTCTTT,CASGQGVSPVTVAFF
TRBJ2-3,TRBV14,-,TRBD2,TGCGCCAGCAGCCCGCGACTAGCGGGAACAGATTCGCAGTATTTT,CASSPRLAGTDSQYF
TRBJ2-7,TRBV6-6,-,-,TGTGCCAGCAGTCACTCGATGGGGGGCTATGACGAGCAGTACTTC,CASSHSMGGYDEQYF
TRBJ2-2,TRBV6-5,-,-,-,CASRHTLPGQINTGSCFF
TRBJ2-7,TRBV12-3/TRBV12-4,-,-,TGTGCCAGTTTTGTAGGGTCAGAGTACGATCAGTACTTC,CASFVGSEYDQYF
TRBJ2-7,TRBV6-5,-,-,TGTGCCAGCTGTTACGCGCGGGACTCGCACTACGAGCAGTACTTC,CASCYARDSHYEQYF
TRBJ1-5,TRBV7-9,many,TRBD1,TGTGCCAGCAGCTTAGGTCCAGGGGGCGGTCAGCCCCAGCATTTT,CASSLGPGGGQPQHF
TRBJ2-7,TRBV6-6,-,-,TGTGCCAGCACCCAAATGGGGGTATCTCCCTACGAGCAACACTTC,CASTQMGVSPYEQHF
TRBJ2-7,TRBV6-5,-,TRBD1,TGTGACAGAAGTTACGCCTCAGACGGGACAGGGGAGCAGTACTTC,CDRSYASDGTGEQYF
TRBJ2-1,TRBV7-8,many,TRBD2,TGTGCCAGCAGCTTAGCGCTAGCGGGAGTACATGAGCAGTTCTTC,CASSLALAGVHEQFF